These 15 T cell receptor beta chains were all obtained from the same sample, sequenced in a study of cytomegalovirus exposure and HLA in healthy donors. The PCR used 60 Vbeta and 13 Jbeta primers. Sequenced by immunoSEQ multiplex PCR; TCRdb stores in-frame clones only, minus some. This sample carries about 82,000 clones, 70% to 85% of them seen once, and the ten largest clones take under 15%. The sample was PBMCs. The source of these receptors is a human donor in good health.

This clone was seen a handful of times. The gene calls are TRBV6-4 and TRBJ1-1; D remains unclear. This CDR3 contains 13 residues. The V gene lost 0 bases and the J gene lost 7 bases, with 9 bases spanning the gap. Per the germline V gene, CDR1 is MRHNA and CDR2 is SNTAGT. In nucleotides, the CDR3 is TGTGCCAGCAGTGACTCCCCCGCAGATGAAGCTTTCTTT. Its translation is CASSDSPADEAFF.

The chain couples TRBV7-9 to TRBJ1-1; D uncertain. V lost 5 bases and J lost 4, with 11 bases in between. The CDR3 has 13 amino acids. Germline loops: CDR1 SEHNR, CDR2 FQNEAQ (reference sequence). The CDR3 coding sequence is TGTGCCAGCAGCGCCCCAATTAGCACTGAAGCTTTCTTT. Protein sequence: CASSAPISTEAFF.

The chain carries TRBV30 and TRBJ2-7; maybe TRBD2 (6 bases). The CDR3 is made up of 15 amino acids. Trimming stripped 2 bases from V and 2 bases from J, with 16 bases between. Germline loops: CDR1 GTSNPN, CDR2 SVGIG (reference sequence). The CDR3 nucleotides read TGTGCCTGGAGTTCTCACCTCGGGGGAGCCTACGAGCAGTACTTC. Translation: CAWSSHLGGAYEQYF.

This clone has just one count. V gene TRBV6-5 combines with J gene TRBJ1-5; D might be TRBD1 (5 bases). Germline-derived CDR1 and CDR2 are MNHEY and SVGAGI. Deletions cut 5 bases from V and 1 base from J, with 12 bases between. CDR3 length equals 15 residues. The CDR3 DNA reads TGTGCCAGCAGTGCGGACCGGGGGAGCAATCAGCCCCAGCATTTT. Translation: CASSADRGSNQPQHF.

This clone was recorded a few times. This sequence joins TRBV13 and TRBJ2-3; 7 nucleotides align to TRBD1. V trimming: 6 bases; J trimming: 3 bases; junction bases outside the gene matches: 15. The length of the CDR3 is 17 residues. Germline loops: CDR1 PRHDT, CDR2 FYEKMQ (reference sequence). CDR3 amino acids: CASSYPPGRGFTDTQYF. The CDR3 coding sequence is TGTGCCAGCAGTTACCCCCCGGGCAGGGGGTTTACAGATACGCAGTATTTT.

The J gene is TRBJ2-1, the V gene TRBV4-2, with 14 bases aligning to TRBD2. CDR3 length: 15 residues. Losses at the gene ends were 4 bases for V and 9 bases for J; bases not matched to a gene: 5. Germline V CDR1 and CDR2: LGHNA, YNFKEQ. CDR3 sequence: CASSPRTSGGSEQFF. As DNA, the CDR3 is TGTGCCAGCAGCCCTCGGACTAGCGGGGGGAGTGAGCAGTTCTTC.

This clone was recorded many times. The gene calls are TRBV27 and TRBJ1-3; D is unresolved. The V gene lost 0 bases and the J gene lost 0 bases, with 6 bases spanning the gap. This CDR3 is built from 15 residues. CDR1 and CDR2 from the germline V gene are MNHEY and SMNVEV (reference sequence). The CDR3 reads CASSLSGSSGNTIYF. The DNA of the CDR3 is TGTGCCAGCAGTTTATCAGGGAGCTCTGGAAACACCATATATTTT.

V is TRBV6-4 and J is TRBJ2-2; D might be TRBD1 (6 bases). V was trimmed by 0 bases and J by 0 bases, leaving 8 bases between them. This CDR3 has 16 amino acids. Germline CDR1 and CDR2: MRHNA and SNTAGT. In nucleotides, the CDR3 is TGTGCCAGCAGTGACTCAGGGGGTACGAACACCGGGGAGCTGTTTTTT. This encodes CASSDSGGTNTGELFF.

The chain is built from TRBV2 and TRBJ2-7; the D gene is possibly TRBD1 (6 bases). Germline CDR1 SNHLY, CDR2 FYNNEI. The CDR3 length is 15 residues. V lost 8 bases and J 2 bases, leaving 19 bases between the germline ends. The CDR3: CASGTLRDTAYEQYF. The CDR3 nucleotides read TGTGCCAGCGGTACGCTCAGGGACACAGCCTACGAGCAGTACTTC.

The V call is TRBV6-5, the J call TRBJ1-1; 7 bases fit TRBD1. Germline CDR1 MNHEY, CDR2 SVGAGI. CDR3 length: 15 amino acids. J gave up 6 bases and V 5 bases, and 12 bases lay outside the gene matches. CDR3 region: CASSQGTVYNPEAFF. CDR3 nucleotides: TGTGCCAGCAGTCAAGGGACAGTCTATAACCCTGAAGCTTTCTTT.

The chain recombines TRBV7-9 with TRBJ2-3; no reliable D call. CDR1 and CDR2 from the germline V gene are SEHNR and FQNEAQ (reference sequence). V dropped 7 bases and J dropped 0 bases, with 11 bases sitting between them. CDR3 length: 14 amino acids. CDR3 sequence reads: CASTRLTSTDTQYF. CDR3 coding DNA: TGTGCCAGCACCCGCCTAACTAGCACAGATACGCAGTATTTT.

The chain combines TRBV6-5 with TRBJ1-6, with a tentative D call TRBD1 (5 bases). This CDR3 contains 14 residues. CDR1 is MNHEY and CDR2 is SVGAGI in the germline V gene. Trimming removed 7 bases from V and 5 bases from J, with 12 bases in between. CDR3 sequence reads: CASKSGSNNSPLHF. Here the CDR3 DNA reads TGTGCCAGCAAATCAGGGTCCAATAATTCACCCCTCCACTTT.

The chain couples TRBV5-1 to TRBJ2-5, with a weak D call TRBD2 (6 bases). Germline loops: CDR1 SGHRS, CDR2 YFSETQ. V lost 2 bases, J lost 6 bases, and 14 bases lay in between. The CDR3 loop spans 14 amino acids. The CDR3 nucleotides are TGCGCCAGCAGCTTAGGGACTCCCTTTAAGACCCAGTACTTC. Protein sequence: CASSLGTPFKTQYF.

The rearrangement uses TRBV29-1 and TRBJ2-5; 10 bases fit TRBD1. The V segment lost 7 bases and the J segment 7 bases; nucleotides outside the gene matches: 9. The CDR3 has 13 residues. Germline lookup yields CDR1 SQVTM and CDR2 ANQGSEA. The DNA of the CDR3 is TGCAGCGGTGGGACAGGGGATTTTGGGACCCAGTACTTC. Its protein product is CSGGTGDFGTQYF. The full variable domain, with the rest looked up from reference TRBV29-1 and TRBJ2-5, is SAVISQKPSRDICQRGTSLTIQCQVDSQVTMMFWYRQQPGQSLTLIATANQGSEATYESGFVIDKFPISRPNLTFSTLTVSNMSPEDSSIYLCSGGTGDFGTQYFGPGTRLLVL.

The genes are TRBV6-5 and TRBJ2-3; 12 bases are a match to TRBD2. Unmatched junction bases numbered 2, after V lost 7 bases and J lost 0 bases. Germline loops: CDR1 MNHEY, CDR2 SVGAGI. The CDR3 is 15 amino acids. CDR3 sequence (DNA): TGTGCCAGCAAGACTAGCGGGGGTAGCACAGATACGCAGTATTTT. Its protein is CASKTSGGSTDTQYF.